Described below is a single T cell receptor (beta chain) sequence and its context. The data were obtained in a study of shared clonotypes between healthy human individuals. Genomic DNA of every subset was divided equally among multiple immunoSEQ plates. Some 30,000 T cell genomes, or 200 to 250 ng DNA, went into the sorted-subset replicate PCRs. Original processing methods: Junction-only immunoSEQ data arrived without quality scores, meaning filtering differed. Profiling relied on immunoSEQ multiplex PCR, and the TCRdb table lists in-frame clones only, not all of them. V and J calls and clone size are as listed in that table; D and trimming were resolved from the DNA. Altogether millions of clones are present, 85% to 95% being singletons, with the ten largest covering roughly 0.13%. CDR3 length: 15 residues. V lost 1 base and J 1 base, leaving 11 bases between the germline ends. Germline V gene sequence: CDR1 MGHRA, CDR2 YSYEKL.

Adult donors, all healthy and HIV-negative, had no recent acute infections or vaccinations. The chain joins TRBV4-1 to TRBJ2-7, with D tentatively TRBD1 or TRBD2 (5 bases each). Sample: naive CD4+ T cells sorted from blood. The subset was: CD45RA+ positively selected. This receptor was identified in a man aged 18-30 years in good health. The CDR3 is CASSQGGGRSYEQYF. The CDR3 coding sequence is TGCGCCAGCAGCCAAGGTGGGGGAAGGTCCTACGAGCAGTACTTC.